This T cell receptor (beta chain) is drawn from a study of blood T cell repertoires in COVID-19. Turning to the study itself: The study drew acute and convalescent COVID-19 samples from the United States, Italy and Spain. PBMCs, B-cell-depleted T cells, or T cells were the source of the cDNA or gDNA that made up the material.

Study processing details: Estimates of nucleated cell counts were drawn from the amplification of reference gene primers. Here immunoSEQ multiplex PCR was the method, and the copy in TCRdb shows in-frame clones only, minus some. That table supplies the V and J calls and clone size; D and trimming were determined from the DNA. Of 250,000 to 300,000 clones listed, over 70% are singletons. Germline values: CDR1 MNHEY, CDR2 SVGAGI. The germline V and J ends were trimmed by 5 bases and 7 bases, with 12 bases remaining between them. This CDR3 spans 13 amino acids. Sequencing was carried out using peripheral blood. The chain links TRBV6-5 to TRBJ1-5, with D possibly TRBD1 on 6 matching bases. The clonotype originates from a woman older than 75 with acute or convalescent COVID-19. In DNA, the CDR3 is TGTGCCAGCAGTCCCGAAAGGGGGCAGCCCCAGCATTTT. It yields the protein CASSPERGQPQHF.